Sequencing of this T cell receptor beta chain was carried out in a study of shared clonotypes between healthy human individuals. CD45RO negativity and positive selection for CCR7 defined naive CD8 cells, a population that excluded terminally differentiated effector memory CD45RA+ cells. Nashville, Tennessee was home to all donors, who were Caucasian adults. The CDR3 is made up of 18 amino acids. Germline-derived CDR1 and CDR2 are MNHEY and SMNVEV (reference sequence). V dropped 2 bases and J dropped 0; count of bases not matched to a gene: 12. Only in-frame clones appear in the TCRdb table, and some are missing; sequencing was by immunoSEQ multiplex PCR. The sample includes 1.5 million to 2.5 million clones, approximately 94% of them seen just once.

The V call is TRBV27, the J call TRBJ1-1; the match to TRBD1 covers 7 bases. Sequenced material: naive CD8+ T cells sorted from blood. This sequence was found in a man aged 18-30 years in good health. The CDR3 DNA reads TGTGCCAGCAGTTTACTTGCTCCGGGACAGTCTATGAACACTGAAGCTTTCTTT. It encodes CASSLLAPGQSMNTEAFF.